This TCR beta chain was sequenced in a study of beta chain features in type 1 diabetes. The CDR3 is 13 residues long. In germline, CDR1 is SEHNR, CDR2 FQNEAQ (reference sequence). The ends were cut back, 11 bases at V and 1 base at J, with 9 bases in the middle. The isolated RNA, all of it, was reverse transcribed, so expressed TCRB transcripts were what got sequenced. Here immunoSEQ multiplex PCR was the method, and the copy in TCRdb shows in-frame clones only, minus some. This sample has some 240,000 clones; about a tenth occur once, and the top ten carry 1% to 1.5%. One heparinised blood draw averaging around 0.12 L was given by each donor. This clone was counted ten times or more. Its antigen remains unknown. Study results and limitations: All four CD4+ subsets of Type 1 diabetes patients contained TCRB CDR3s that were moderately but significantly shorter.

Sequenced sample: central memory CD4+ T cells from blood. The V and J genes are TRBV7-9 and TRBJ2-6, with D uncertain. The receptor was derived from a man younger than 35 in good health. This CDR3 reads CAASWSGANVLTF. The CDR3 DNA is TGTGCCGCCTCCTGGTCTGGGGCCAACGTCCTGACTTTC. Based on the CDR3 plus reference TRBV7-9 and TRBJ2-6, the full variable domain is DTGVSQNPRHKITKRGQNVTFRCDPISEHNRLYWYRQTLGQGPEFLTYFQNEAQLEKSRLLSDRFSAERPKGSFSTLEIQRTEQGDSAMYLCAASWSGANVLTFGAGSRLTVL.